The rows below give T cell receptor beta chains drawn from one sample of a study of shared clonotypes between healthy human individuals. Generated by immunoSEQ multiplex PCR, the TCRdb table keeps only in-frame clones and is missing some. The data hold a few million clones, with around 90% observed a single time. The sample consisted of naive CD4+ T cells from PBMCs. The receptors shown here come from a man between 18 and 35 years old in good health. Some clones in this sample may be carry-over from other donors' samples. Each CDR3 is given with its conserved first and last residue. D genes are given only for firm matches. Only some rows state a clone size, as once, few, many or a class for expanded clones.

v_call: TRBV7-2; d_call: .; j_call: TRBJ1-1; cdr3_length: 17; clone_size: .; cdr3_nt: TGTGCCAGCAGCTTAGCGGTTGGGGCGGCATTGAACACTGAAGCTTTCTTT; cdr3_aa: CASSLAVGAALNTEAFF
v_call: TRBV7-8; d_call: .; j_call: TRBJ2-4; cdr3_length: 21; clone_size: .; cdr3_nt: TGTGCCAGCAGCTTAGTGGGTTCAGGGATGAAGAATTTTTTAGCCAAAAACATTCAGTACTTC; cdr3_aa: CASSLVGSGMKNFLAKNIQYF
v_call: TRBV18; d_call: .; j_call: TRBJ1-2; cdr3_length: 12; clone_size: .; cdr3_nt: TGTGCCAGCTCACCCCCTACCTATGGCTACACCTTC; cdr3_aa: CASSPPTYGYTF
v_call: TRBV18; d_call: TRBD1; j_call: TRBJ2-5; cdr3_length: 15; clone_size: .; cdr3_nt: TGTGCCAGCTCACCAGGACAGGGTGGTCGGGAGACCCAGTACTTC; cdr3_aa: CASSPGQGGRETQYF
v_call: TRBV6-1; d_call: TRBD1; j_call: TRBJ2-7; cdr3_length: 15; clone_size: .; cdr3_nt: TGTGCCAGCAGGGCCGGGACAGGGTATACCTACGAGCAGTACTTC; cdr3_aa: CASRAGTGYTYEQYF
v_call: TRBV13; d_call: .; j_call: TRBJ2-3; cdr3_length: 15; clone_size: .; cdr3_nt: TGTGCCAGCAGCTACAGGCCGCAGGGGGGTGATACGCAGTATTTT; cdr3_aa: CASSYRPQGGDTQYF
v_call: TRBV27; d_call: .; j_call: TRBJ1-5; cdr3_length: 13; clone_size: .; cdr3_nt: TGTGCCAGCAGTTTAACCGAGGGTCAGCCCCAGCATTTT; cdr3_aa: CASSLTEGQPQHF
v_call: TRBV5-1; d_call: TRBD2; j_call: TRBJ2-5; cdr3_length: 15; clone_size: .; cdr3_nt: TGCGCCAGCAGCTTGGAAGGCGGGAGATTTGAGACCCAGTACTTC; cdr3_aa: CASSLEGGRFETQYF
v_call: TRBV5-6; d_call: .; j_call: TRBJ2-3; cdr3_length: 16; clone_size: .; cdr3_nt: TGTGCCAGCAGCTGGAGGTTCGGTGGGGGGTCAGATACGCAGTATTTT; cdr3_aa: CASSWRFGGGSDTQYF
v_call: TRBV5-1; d_call: .; j_call: TRBJ2-7; cdr3_length: 13; clone_size: .; cdr3_nt: TGCGCCAGCAGCTCGGGGACCGATTACGAGCAGTACTTC; cdr3_aa: CASSSGTDYEQYF
v_call: TRBV6-6; d_call: TRBD2; j_call: TRBJ2-7; cdr3_length: 14; clone_size: .; cdr3_nt: TGTGCCAGCCGCGGGGGTCTAGCGATTTACGAGCAGTACTTC; cdr3_aa: CASRGGLAIYEQYF
v_call: TRBV7-2; d_call: .; j_call: TRBJ2-3; cdr3_length: 13; clone_size: .; cdr3_nt: TGTGCCAGCAGCTTCCCTGAAACAGATACGCAGTATTTT; cdr3_aa: CASSFPETDTQYF
v_call: TRBV2; d_call: TRBD2; j_call: TRBJ2-1; cdr3_length: 16; clone_size: once; cdr3_nt: TGTGCCAGCAGACCCCTAGCGGGAACAGGCGTCCATGAGCAGTTCTTC; cdr3_aa: CASRPLAGTGVHEQFF
v_call: TRBV7-3; d_call: .; j_call: TRBJ2-5; cdr3_length: 15; clone_size: .; cdr3_nt: TGTGCCAGCAGCCCGATTTTTAGGGCGGAAGAGACCCAGTACTTC; cdr3_aa: CASSPIFRAEETQYF
v_call: TRBV7-9; d_call: .; j_call: TRBJ1-1; cdr3_length: 18; clone_size: .; cdr3_nt: TGTGCCAGCAGACTAAAGCGGTCAGGGGAAACTATGAGTACTGAAGCTTTCTTT; cdr3_aa: CASRLKRSGETMSTEAFF
v_call: TRBV30; d_call: .; j_call: TRBJ2-7; cdr3_length: 13; clone_size: .; cdr3_nt: TGTGCCTGGAGTGCGCCAGGGGTCTACGAGCAGTACTTC; cdr3_aa: CAWSAPGVYEQYF
v_call: TRBV4-1; d_call: TRBD1; j_call: TRBJ1-2; cdr3_length: 17; clone_size: .; cdr3_nt: TGCGCCAGCAGCCGCGCAACAGGGGGTGGAGGTAACTATGGCTACACCTTC; cdr3_aa: CASSRATGGGGNYGYTF
v_call: TRBV25-1; d_call: .; j_call: TRBJ2-1; cdr3_length: 15; clone_size: once; cdr3_nt: TGTGCCAGCAGTGCCAGTGGGGGTTCATACAATGAGCAGTTCTTC; cdr3_aa: CASSASGGSYNEQFF
v_call: TRBV5-4; d_call: TRBD1; j_call: TRBJ1-2; cdr3_length: 15; clone_size: .; cdr3_nt: TGTGCCAGCAGCTTGCCGCAGGGGGCCAACTATGGCTACACCTTC; cdr3_aa: CASSLPQGANYGYTF
v_call: TRBV6-6; d_call: .; j_call: TRBJ2-2; cdr3_length: 14; clone_size: .; cdr3_nt: TGTGCCAGCAGTTCGCGAGGGGCCACCGGGGAGCTGTTTTTT; cdr3_aa: CASSSRGATGELFF
v_call: TRBV18; d_call: TRBD1; j_call: TRBJ2-7; cdr3_length: 13; clone_size: .; cdr3_nt: TGTGCCAGCACCGACAGGGTTGAAGGGGAGCAGTACTTC; cdr3_aa: CASTDRVEGEQYF
v_call: TRBV4-2; d_call: TRBD2; j_call: TRBJ2-1; cdr3_length: 19; clone_size: once; cdr3_nt: TGTGCCAGCAGCCAACCGGGACTAGCGGGAGGCGGGTACTACAATGAGCAGTTCTTC; cdr3_aa: CASSQPGLAGGGYYNEQFF
v_call: TRBV5-4; d_call: TRBD2; j_call: TRBJ2-3; cdr3_length: 15; clone_size: .; cdr3_nt: TGTGCCAGCAGCCCGAGCGGGAGTAGCACAGATACGCAGTATTTT; cdr3_aa: CASSPSGSSTDTQYF
v_call: TRBV19; d_call: .; j_call: TRBJ2-1; cdr3_length: 14; clone_size: .; cdr3_nt: TGTGCCAGTAGTATAGGCCCAGCGGGCAATGAGCAGTTCTTC; cdr3_aa: CASSIGPAGNEQFF
v_call: TRBV28; d_call: .; j_call: TRBJ1-3; cdr3_length: 12; clone_size: .; cdr3_nt: TGTGCCAGCAGTTCCCTTAGAAACACCATATATTTT; cdr3_aa: CASSSLRNTIYF
v_call: TRBV5-4; d_call: .; j_call: TRBJ2-7; cdr3_length: 13; clone_size: .; cdr3_nt: TGTGCCAGCAGCTCCCCAAAAAACTACGAGCAGTACTTC; cdr3_aa: CASSSPKNYEQYF
v_call: TRBV11-2; d_call: .; j_call: TRBJ2-7; cdr3_length: 13; clone_size: .; cdr3_nt: TGTGCCAGCAGCTTACCGCGGGAATACGAGCAGTACTTC; cdr3_aa: CASSLPREYEQYF
v_call: TRBV6-5; d_call: .; j_call: TRBJ2-7; cdr3_length: 14; clone_size: .; cdr3_nt: TGTGCCAGCAGTTACGGTAGGGGGGCCTACGAGCAGTACTTC; cdr3_aa: CASSYGRGAYEQYF
v_call: TRBV10-2; d_call: .; j_call: TRBJ2-1; cdr3_length: 12; clone_size: .; cdr3_nt: TGCGCCAGCGTAGGAGATTACAATGAGCAGTTCTTC; cdr3_aa: CASVGDYNEQFF
v_call: TRBV30; d_call: .; j_call: TRBJ1-2; cdr3_length: 13; clone_size: once; cdr3_nt: TGTGCCTGGAGTCCCCCCTCCAACTATGGCTACACCTTC; cdr3_aa: CAWSPPSNYGYTF
v_call: TRBV27; d_call: .; j_call: TRBJ2-5; cdr3_length: 17; clone_size: .; cdr3_nt: TGTGCCAGCAGACCCCTTATTTCGTCCGCAAAGCAAGAGACCCAGTACTTC; cdr3_aa: CASRPLISSAKQETQYF
v_call: TRBV5-1; d_call: TRBD1; j_call: TRBJ1-4; cdr3_length: 16; clone_size: .; cdr3_nt: TGCGCCAGCAGCTTGGGGGACAGATCAACTAATGAAAAACTGTTTTTT; cdr3_aa: CASSLGDRSTNEKLFF
v_call: TRBV7-3; d_call: .; j_call: TRBJ2-3; cdr3_length: 16; clone_size: once; cdr3_nt: TGTGCCAGCAGCTCCGGACAGGGAGGGGACACAGATACGCAGTATTTT; cdr3_aa: CASSSGQGGDTDTQYF
v_call: TRBV25-1; d_call: .; j_call: TRBJ1-4; cdr3_length: 14; clone_size: .; cdr3_nt: TGTGCCAGCAGTGATCCCCGGGTGGGGGAAAAACTGTTTTTT; cdr3_aa: CASSDPRVGEKLFF
v_call: TRBV4-3; d_call: TRBD1; j_call: TRBJ1-3; cdr3_length: 21; clone_size: .; cdr3_nt: TGCGCCAGCAGCCAAGTTGGGCTTTATGAAGGGAGGGGGCTCTCTGGAAACACCATATATTTT; cdr3_aa: CASSQVGLYEGRGLSGNTIYF
v_call: TRBV18; d_call: .; j_call: TRBJ2-7; cdr3_length: 15; clone_size: .; cdr3_nt: TGTGCCAGCTCACAGGCAGAGGCGACCGGGCGGGATAGGTACTTC; cdr3_aa: CASSQAEATGRDRYF
v_call: TRBV6-1; d_call: .; j_call: TRBJ1-2; cdr3_length: 14; clone_size: .; cdr3_nt: TGTGCCAGCAGTCCTACTGACGGGAGCTATGGCTACACCTTC; cdr3_aa: CASSPTDGSYGYTF